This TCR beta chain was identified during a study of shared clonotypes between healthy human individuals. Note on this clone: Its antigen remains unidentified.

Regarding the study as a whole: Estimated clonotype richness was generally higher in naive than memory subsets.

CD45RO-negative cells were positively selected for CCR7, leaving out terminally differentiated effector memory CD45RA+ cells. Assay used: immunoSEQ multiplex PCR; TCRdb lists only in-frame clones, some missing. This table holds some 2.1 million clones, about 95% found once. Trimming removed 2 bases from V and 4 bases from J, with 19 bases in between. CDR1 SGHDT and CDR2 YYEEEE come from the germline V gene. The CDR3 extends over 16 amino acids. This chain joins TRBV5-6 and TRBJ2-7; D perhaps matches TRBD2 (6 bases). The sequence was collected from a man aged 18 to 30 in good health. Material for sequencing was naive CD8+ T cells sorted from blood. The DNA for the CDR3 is TGTGCCAGCAGCTTTGGCGGGGAAGCCCCGGTGTACGAGCAGTACTTC. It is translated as CASSFGGEAPVYEQYF.